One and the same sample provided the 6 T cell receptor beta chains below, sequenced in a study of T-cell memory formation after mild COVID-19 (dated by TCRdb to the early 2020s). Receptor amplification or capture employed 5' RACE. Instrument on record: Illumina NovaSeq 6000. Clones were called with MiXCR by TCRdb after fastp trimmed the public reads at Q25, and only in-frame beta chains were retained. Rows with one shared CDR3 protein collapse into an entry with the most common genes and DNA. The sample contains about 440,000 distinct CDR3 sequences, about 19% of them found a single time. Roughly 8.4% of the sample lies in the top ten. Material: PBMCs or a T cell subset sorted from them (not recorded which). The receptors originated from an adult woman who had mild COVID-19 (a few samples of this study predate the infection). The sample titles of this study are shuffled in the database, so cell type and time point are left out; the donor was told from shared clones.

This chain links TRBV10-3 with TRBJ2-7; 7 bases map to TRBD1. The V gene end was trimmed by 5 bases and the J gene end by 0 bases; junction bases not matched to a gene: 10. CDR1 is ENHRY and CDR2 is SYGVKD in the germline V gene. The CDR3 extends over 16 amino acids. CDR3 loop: CAISFPDRTSSYEQYF. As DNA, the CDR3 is TGTGCCATCAGTTTTCCGGACAGGACGAGCTCCTACGAGCAGTACTTC.

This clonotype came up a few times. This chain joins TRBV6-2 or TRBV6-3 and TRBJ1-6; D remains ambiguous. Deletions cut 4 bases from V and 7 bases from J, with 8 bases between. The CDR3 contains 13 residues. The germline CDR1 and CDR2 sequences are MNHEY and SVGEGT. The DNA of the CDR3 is TGTGCCAGCAGTTGGGCGACCAATTCACCCCTCCACTTT. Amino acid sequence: CASSWATNSPLHF.

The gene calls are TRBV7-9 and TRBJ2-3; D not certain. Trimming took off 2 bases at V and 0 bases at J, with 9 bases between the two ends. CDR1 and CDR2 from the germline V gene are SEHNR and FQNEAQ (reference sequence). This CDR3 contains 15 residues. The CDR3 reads CASSLSTTSTDTQYF. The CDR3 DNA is TGTGCCAGCAGCTTAAGCACAACTAGCACAGATACGCAGTATTTT.

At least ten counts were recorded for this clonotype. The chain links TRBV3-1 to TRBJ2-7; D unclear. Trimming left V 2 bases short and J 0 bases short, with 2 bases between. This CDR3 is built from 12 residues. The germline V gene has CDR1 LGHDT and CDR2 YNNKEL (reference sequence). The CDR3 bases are TGTGCCAGCAGCCAAATCTCCTACGAGCAGTACTTC. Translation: CASSQISYEQYF.

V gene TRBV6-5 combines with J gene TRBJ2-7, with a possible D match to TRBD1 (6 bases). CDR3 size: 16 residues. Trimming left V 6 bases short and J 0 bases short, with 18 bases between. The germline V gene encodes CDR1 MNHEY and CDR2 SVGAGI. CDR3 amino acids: CASSPRPGTSSYEQYF. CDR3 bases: TGTGCCAGCAGCCCCCGACCCGGGACATCCTCCTACGAGCAGTACTTC.

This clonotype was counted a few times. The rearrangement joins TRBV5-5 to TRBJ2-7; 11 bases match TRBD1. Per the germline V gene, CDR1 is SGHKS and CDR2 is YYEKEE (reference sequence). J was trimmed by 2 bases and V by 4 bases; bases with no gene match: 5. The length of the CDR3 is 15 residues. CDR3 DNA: TGTGCCAGCAGCCTGGACAGGGGGCTTACCTACGAGCAGTACTTC. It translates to CASSLDRGLTYEQYF. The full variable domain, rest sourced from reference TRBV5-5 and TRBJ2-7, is DAGVTQSPTHLIKTRGQQVTLRCSPISGHKSVSWYQQVLGQGPQFIFQYYEKEERGRGNFPDRFSARQFPNYSSELNVNALLLGDSALYLCASSLDRGLTYEQYFGPGTRLTVT.